This T cell receptor beta chain was captured by sequencing in a study of neoadjuvant anti-PD-1 for oral cavity cancer. Concerning this clone: Its specificity is unknown.

Time point in this sample: after neoadjuvant nivolumab, at surgical resection. Study-level findings and limits: TCR analyses covered only a few patients per response group.

The CDR3 spans 16 residues. Trimming removed 4 bases from V and 2 bases from J, with 19 bases in between. Germline CDR1 reads SGDLS; CDR2 reads YYNGEE. This table comes from immunoSEQ multiplex PCR, and its TCRdb copy is limited to in-frame clones, with some not included. This table holds 9,500 to 15,000 clones, 70% to 80% found once. The TCR sequence derives from a person aged 35 to 85 with oral cavity squamous cell carcinoma. J is TRBJ2-7 and V is TRBV9; D call uncertain. The sample in question was PBMCs, obtained after nivolumab (anti-PD-1) treatment. The CDR3 sequence: CASSPSSGRVPYEQYF. DNA of the CDR3: TGTGCCAGCAGCCCCTCCTCGGGCCGGGTTCCCTACGAGCAGTACTTC.